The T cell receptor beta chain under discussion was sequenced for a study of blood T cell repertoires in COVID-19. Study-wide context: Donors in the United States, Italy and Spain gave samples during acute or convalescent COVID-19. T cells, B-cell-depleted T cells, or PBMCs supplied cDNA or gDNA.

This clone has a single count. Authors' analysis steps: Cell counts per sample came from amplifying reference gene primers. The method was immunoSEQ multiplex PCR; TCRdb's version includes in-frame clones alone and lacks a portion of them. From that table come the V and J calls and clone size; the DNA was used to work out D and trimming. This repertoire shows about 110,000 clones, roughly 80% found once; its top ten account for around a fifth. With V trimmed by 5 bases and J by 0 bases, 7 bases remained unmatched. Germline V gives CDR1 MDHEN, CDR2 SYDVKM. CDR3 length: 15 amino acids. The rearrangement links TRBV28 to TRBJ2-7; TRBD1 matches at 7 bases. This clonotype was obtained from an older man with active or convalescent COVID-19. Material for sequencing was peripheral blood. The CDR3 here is CASSLGGAASYEQYF. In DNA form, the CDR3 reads TGTGCCAGCAGTCTAGGGGGCGCGGCCTCCTACGAGCAGTACTTC.